Listed below are T cell receptor beta chains from one sample, sequenced in a study of blood T cells in healthy people across ages. TCRdb independently ran MiXCR on the 5' RACE reads; one entry per CDR3 protein. The sample carries approximately 760,000 distinct CDR3 sequences, 20% to 30% recorded once. The same sample was also studied in work on T cells of mothers and their children.

Source material: blood. The receptors here all came from a boy aged 10-17 years in good health. The CDR3 runs from the conserved cysteine through the conserved F or W. A D gene is named only where the DNA matches it firmly. Not all rows give a size; the values are once, few, many and, for expanded clones, a class.

CASSLGGQRLLSQETQYF TGTGCCAGCAGCTTGGGGGGACAGAGGCTCCTTTCCCAAGAGACCCAGTACTTC . . TRBJ2-5 TRBV7-9
CASSQVSSGDYNEQFF TGCGCCAGCAGCCAAGTCAGTAGCGGAGACTACAATGAGCAGTTCTTC . . TRBJ2-1 TRBV4-1
CASSLDGLPSTDTQYF TGTGCCAGCAGCTTGGACGGTCTCCCGAGCACAGATACGCAGTATTTT . . TRBJ2-3 TRBV5-5
CSIWGFGEQFF TGCAGCATTTGGGGATTCGGAGAGCAGTTCTTC . . TRBJ2-1 TRBV29-1
CATKFPTGSGSSGANVLTF TGTGCCACCAAGTTTCCGACAGGCAGCGGGTCCTCTGGGGCCAACGTCCTGACTTTC . . TRBJ2-6 TRBV28
CASSEASGLYNEQFF TGCGCCAGCAGTGAGGCTAGCGGACTCTACAATGAGCAGTTCTTC TRBD2 . TRBJ2-1 TRBV10-2
CASGDLEAEAFF TGTGCCAGCGGTGATCTTGAGGCTGAAGCTTTCTTT . . TRBJ1-1 TRBV2
CASSSDTRGYGYTF TGTGCCAGCAGTTCCGACACTAGAGGCTATGGCTACACCTTC . few TRBJ1-2 TRBV12-3/TRBV12-4
CASSPASDIQYF TGTGCCAGCAGTCCGGCCTCAGACATTCAGTACTTC . . TRBJ2-4 TRBV28
CAAGQLQETQYF TGTGCCGCCGGACAGCTCCAAGAGACCCAGTACTTC . . TRBJ2-5 TRBV27
CASSSTLGLAGVVNEQFF TGTGCCAGCAGCTCAACCCTGGGACTAGCGGGAGTGGTAAATGAGCAGTTCTTC TRBD2 . TRBJ2-1 TRBV7-8
CASSYPKTGTSGPYYEQYF TGTGCCAGCAGTTACCCAAAAACCGGGACTAGCGGGCCCTACTACGAGCAGTACTTC TRBD2 . TRBJ2-7 TRBV6-2/TRBV6-3
CASSQDRGSGSSYEQYF TGTGCCAGCAGCCAAGATCGGGGTAGCGGGTCCTCCTACGAGCAGTACTTC TRBD2 few TRBJ2-7 TRBV4-2
CASSRQELYGYTF TGTGCCAGCAGCCGGCAAGAGCTCTATGGCTACACCTTC . few TRBJ1-2 TRBV3-1
CASRESGTGVYEQYF TGTGCCAGCAGGGAATCCGGGACAGGGGTATACGAGCAGTACTTC TRBD1 . TRBJ2-7 TRBV7-2
CSVASGHYSGNTIYF TGCAGTGTTGCCTCTGGACATTACTCTGGAAACACCATATATTTT . few TRBJ1-3 TRBV20-1
CASSPSSRSGANVLTF TGTGCCAGCAGCCCTAGCTCCAGGTCTGGGGCCAACGTCCTGACTTTC . . TRBJ2-6 TRBV7-2
CSVEGWTSGGPSTDTQYF TGCAGCGTTGAAGGTTGGACTAGCGGGGGCCCTAGCACAGATACGCAGTATTTT TRBD2 . TRBJ2-3 TRBV29-1
CAINTNGNTIYF TGTGCCATCAATACCAATGGAAACACCATATATTTT . few TRBJ1-3 TRBV10-3
CASSGPGGEGLAKNIQYF TGTGCCAGCAGTGGTCCCGGGGGAGAGGGCTTAGCCAAAAACATTCAGTACTTC . few TRBJ2-4 TRBV28
CASSQGRNQPQHF TGTGCCAGCAGTCAGGGGCGCAATCAGCCCCAGCATTTT . . TRBJ1-5 TRBV27
CASSYSNTDEQYF TGTGCCAGCAGTTACTCCAACACTGACGAGCAGTACTTC . few TRBJ2-7 TRBV6-5
CSARGRTSLFDEQFF TGCAGTGCTAGAGGGAGGACTAGCCTGTTTGATGAGCAGTTCTTC TRBD2 . TRBJ2-1 TRBV20-1
CSGLLAVEGDEQFF TGCAGCGGTTTACTAGCGGTTGAAGGTGATGAGCAGTTCTTC TRBD2 . TRBJ2-1 TRBV29-1
CASSRIQGSGEQYF TGCGCCAGCAGCCGGATACAGGGGTCCGGGGAGCAGTACTTC TRBD1 few TRBJ2-5 TRBV4-3
CASSLYRPGLNEQFF TGTGCCAGCAGCTTATACAGGCCGGGGCTCAATGAGCAGTTCTTC . . TRBJ2-1 TRBV7-8
CASSPTPSTDTQYF TGCGCCAGCAGCCCGACCCCCAGCACAGATACGCAGTATTTT . few TRBJ2-3 TRBV5-1
CASSMNPDRDAFWRIGDQPQHF TGTGCCAGTAGTATGAATCCTGACAGAGACGCGTTCTGGAGAATTGGGGATCAGCCCCAGCATTTT . . TRBJ1-5 TRBV19
CASSPLLAGAYNEQFF TGTGCCAGCAGTCCGCTGCTAGCGGGGGCCTACAATGAGCAGTTCTTC TRBD2 . TRBJ2-1 TRBV27
CASSHGQNTYEQYF TGTGCCAGCAGCCACGGACAGAACACCTACGAGCAGTACTTC . . TRBJ2-7 TRBV5-6
CASSLVGQVEEETQYF TGTGCCAGCAGCTTAGTTGGACAGGTGGAAGAGGAGACCCAGTACTTC TRBD1 . TRBJ2-5 TRBV7-9
CSARAQGSYNSPLHF TGCAGTGCTAGAGCGCAGGGGTCCTATAATTCACCCCTCCACTTT . few TRBJ1-6 TRBV20-1
CASSLWWRGEIGETQYF TGTGCCAGCAGCTTATGGTGGCGGGGGGAGATCGGCGAGACCCAGTACTTC TRBD2 few TRBJ2-5 TRBV7-8
CASSTPSGTYNEQFF TGTGCCAGCAGCACCCCTAGCGGGACCTACAATGAGCAGTTCTTC TRBD2 few TRBJ2-1 TRBV7-3
CATSDAPGQVYEQFF TGTGCCACCAGTGACGCACCGGGACAGGTCTATGAGCAGTTCTTC TRBD1 . TRBJ2-1 TRBV24-1
CASSLTPGGVYEQFF TGTGCCAGCAGCTTAACCCCGGGGGGCGTCTATGAGCAGTTCTTC . . TRBJ2-1 TRBV7-3
CASSYSYGNQPQHF TGTGCCAGCAGTTACTCATATGGCAATCAGCCCCAGCATTTT . . TRBJ1-5 TRBV6-2/TRBV6-3
CASSYLDSSYNSPLHF TGTGCCAGCAGTTACCTGGACAGCTCCTATAATTCACCCCTCCACTTT . . TRBJ1-6 TRBV6-5
CASSQGGGYEKLFF TGTGCCAGCAGTCAAGGGGGCGGATATGAAAAACTGTTTTTT TRBD1 few TRBJ1-4 TRBV6-6
CSVTLQGYYEQYF TGCAGCGTGACCCTACAGGGGTACTACGAGCAGTACTTC TRBD1 many TRBJ2-7 TRBV29-1
CSVDRGFGLGRYNEQFF TGCAGCGTTGATAGGGGTTTTGGACTAGGGAGGTACAATGAGCAGTTCTTC TRBD2 few TRBJ2-1 TRBV29-1
CASSFGTGYTF TGTGCCAGCAGCTTTGGGACAGGTTACACCTTC TRBD1 . TRBJ1-2 TRBV7-2
CATSRGQGRNSPLHF TGTGCCACCAGCAGAGGACAGGGGAGGAATTCACCCCTCCACTTT TRBD1 few TRBJ1-6 TRBV15
CSPGGGSTEAFF TGCAGTCCGGGCGGGGGGAGCACTGAAGCTTTCTTT . . TRBJ1-1 TRBV20-1
CSAKGSSASLQETQYF TGCAGTGCAAAGGGGTCTAGCGCCTCATTACAAGAGACCCAGTACTTC . once TRBJ2-5 TRBV20-1
CASSLSPLTSGANVLTF TGCGCCAGCAGCCTCTCTCCTCTGACCTCTGGGGCCAACGTCCTGACTTTC . few TRBJ2-6 TRBV4-1
CASSFEGLGYNEQFF TGTGCCAGCAGTTTTGAAGGACTAGGCTACAATGAGCAGTTCTTC TRBD2 few TRBJ2-1 TRBV28
CASSSTGWDTGELFF TGTGCCAGCAGTTCTACAGGATGGGACACCGGGGAGCTGTTTTTT . few TRBJ2-2 TRBV28
CASSQEAAGVLGEQFF TGTGCCAGCAGCCAAGAGGCAGCGGGGGTTCTCGGTGAGCAGTTCTTC TRBD2 few TRBJ2-1 TRBV4-2
CASGPGMNEQYF TGTGCTAGTGGTCCCGGAATGAACGAGCAGTACTTC . . TRBJ2-7 TRBV12-5
CASSLGQAEQYF TGTGCCAGCAGCTTAGGACAGGCAGAGCAGTACTTC . few TRBJ2-7 TRBV7-9
CASSGWGYQETQYF TGTGCCAGCAGTGGATGGGGGTACCAAGAGACCCAGTACTTC . few TRBJ2-5 TRBV27
CSADVVGDGYTF TGCAGTGCCGACGTCGTGGGTGATGGCTACACCTTC . . TRBJ1-2 TRBV20-1
CSARQDYGYTF TGCAGTGCTCGCCAAGACTATGGCTACACCTTC . few TRBJ1-2 TRBV20-1
CSARPGQGGKPQHF TGCAGTGCTAGACCCGGACAGGGCGGGAAGCCCCAGCATTTT TRBD1 . TRBJ1-5 TRBV20-1
CSSRRAGVTDTQYF TGCAGTTCCCGCCGGGCGGGGGTGACAGATACGCAGTATTTT TRBD2 few TRBJ2-3 TRBV20-1
CASSVGGTGNTEAFF TGTGCCAGCAGCGTAGGGGGGACAGGGAACACTGAAGCTTTCTTT TRBD1 many TRBJ1-1 TRBV9